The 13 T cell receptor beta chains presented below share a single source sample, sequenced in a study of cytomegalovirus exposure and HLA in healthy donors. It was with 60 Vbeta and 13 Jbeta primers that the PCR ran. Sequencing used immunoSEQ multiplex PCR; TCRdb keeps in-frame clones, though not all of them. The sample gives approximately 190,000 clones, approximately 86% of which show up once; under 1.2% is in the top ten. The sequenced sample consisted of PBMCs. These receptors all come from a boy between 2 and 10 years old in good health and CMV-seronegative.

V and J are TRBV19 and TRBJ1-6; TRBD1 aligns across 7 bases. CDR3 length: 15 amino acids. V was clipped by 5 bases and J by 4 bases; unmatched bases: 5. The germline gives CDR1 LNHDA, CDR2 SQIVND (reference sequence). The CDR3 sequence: CASSSRQGYNSPLHF. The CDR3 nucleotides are TGTGCCAGTAGTTCAAGACAGGGTTATAATTCACCCCTCCACTTT. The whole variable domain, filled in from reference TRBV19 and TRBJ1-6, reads DGGITQSPKYLFRKEGQNVTLSCEQNLNHDAMYWYRQDPGQGLRLIYYSQIVNDFQKGDIAEGYSVSREKKESFPLTVTSAQKNPTAFYLCASSSRQGYNSPLHFGNGTRLTVT.

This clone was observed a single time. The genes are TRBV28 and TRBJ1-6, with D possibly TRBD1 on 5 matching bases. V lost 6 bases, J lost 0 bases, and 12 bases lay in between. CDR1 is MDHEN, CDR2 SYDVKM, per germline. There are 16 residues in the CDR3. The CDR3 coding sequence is TGTGCCAGCAGGCTACGGCAGGGCTCCTATAATTCACCCCTCCACTTT. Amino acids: CASRLRQGSYNSPLHF. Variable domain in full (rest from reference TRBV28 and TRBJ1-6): DVKVTQSSRYLVKRTGEKVFLECVQDMDHENMFWYRQDPGLGLRLIYFSYDVKMKEKGDIPEGYSVSREKKERFSLILESASTNQTSMYLCASRLRQGSYNSPLHFGNGTRLTVT.

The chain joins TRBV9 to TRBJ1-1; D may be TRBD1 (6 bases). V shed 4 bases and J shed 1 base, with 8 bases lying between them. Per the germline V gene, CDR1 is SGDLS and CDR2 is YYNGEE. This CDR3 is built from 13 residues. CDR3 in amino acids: CASSPGANTEAFF. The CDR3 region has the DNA TGTGCCAGCAGCCCAGGGGCGAACACTGAAGCTTTCTTT.

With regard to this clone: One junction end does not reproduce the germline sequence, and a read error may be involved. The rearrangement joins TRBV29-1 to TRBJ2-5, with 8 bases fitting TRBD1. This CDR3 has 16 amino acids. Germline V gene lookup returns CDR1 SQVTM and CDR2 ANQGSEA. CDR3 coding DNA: TGCAGCGCTCTTCCGTTGGACAGGGAGAGGGTAGAGACCCAGCACTTC. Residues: CSALPLDRERVETQHF.

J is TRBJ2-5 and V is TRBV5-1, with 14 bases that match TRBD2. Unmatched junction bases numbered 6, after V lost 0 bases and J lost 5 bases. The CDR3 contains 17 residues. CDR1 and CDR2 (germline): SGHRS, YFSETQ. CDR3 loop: CASSLGLAGGPGETQYF. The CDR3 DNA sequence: TGCGCCAGCAGCTTGGGACTAGCGGGAGGGCCTGGGGAGACCCAGTACTTC.

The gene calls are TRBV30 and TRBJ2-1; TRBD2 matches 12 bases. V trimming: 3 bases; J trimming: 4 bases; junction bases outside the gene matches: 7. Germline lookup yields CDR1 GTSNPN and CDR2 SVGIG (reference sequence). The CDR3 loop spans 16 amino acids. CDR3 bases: TGTGCCTGGAGCGATCAACTAGCGGGAGGATACAATGAGCAGTTCTTC. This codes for CAWSDQLAGGYNEQFF.

The CDR3 DNA reads as TGCGCCAGCAGCTTAGGTAGCGGGAACTACGAGCAGTACTTC. It encodes CASSLGSGNYEQYF. V usage is TRBV5-1 and J usage is TRBJ2-7; 8 nucleotides agree with TRBD2. Per the germline V gene, CDR1 is SGHRS and CDR2 is YFSETQ. Trimming cost V 2 bases and J 3 bases; bases outside gene matches: 4. The CDR3 consists of 14 residues.

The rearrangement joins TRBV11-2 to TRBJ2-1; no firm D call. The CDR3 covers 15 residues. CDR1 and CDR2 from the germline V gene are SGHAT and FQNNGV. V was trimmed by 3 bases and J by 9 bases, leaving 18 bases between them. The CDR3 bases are TGTGCCAGCAGCTTGCAGATGATCGATCAATCTGAGCAGTTCTTC. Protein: CASSLQMIDQSEQFF.

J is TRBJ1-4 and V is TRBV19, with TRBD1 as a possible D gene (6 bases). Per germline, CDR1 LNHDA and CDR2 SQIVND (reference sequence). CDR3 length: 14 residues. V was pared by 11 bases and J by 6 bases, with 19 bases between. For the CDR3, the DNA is TGTGCCGCCGGCCCCTACAGGGTGTATGAAAAACTGTTTTTT. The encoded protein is CAAGPYRVYEKLFF.

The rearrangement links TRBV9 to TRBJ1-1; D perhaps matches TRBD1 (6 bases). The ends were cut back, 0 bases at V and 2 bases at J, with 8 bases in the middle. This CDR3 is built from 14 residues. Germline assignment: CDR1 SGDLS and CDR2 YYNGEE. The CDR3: CASSVAGVNTEAFF. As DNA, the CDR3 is TGTGCCAGCAGCGTAGCAGGGGTTAACACTGAAGCTTTCTTT.

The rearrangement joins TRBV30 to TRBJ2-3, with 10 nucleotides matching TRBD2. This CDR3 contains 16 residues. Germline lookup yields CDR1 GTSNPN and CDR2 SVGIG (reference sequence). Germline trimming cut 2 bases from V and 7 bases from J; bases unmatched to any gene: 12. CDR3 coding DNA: TGTGCCTGGAGTTCCACTCCGGGACTAGCGACTCATACGCAGTATTTT. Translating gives CAWSSTPGLATHTQYF.

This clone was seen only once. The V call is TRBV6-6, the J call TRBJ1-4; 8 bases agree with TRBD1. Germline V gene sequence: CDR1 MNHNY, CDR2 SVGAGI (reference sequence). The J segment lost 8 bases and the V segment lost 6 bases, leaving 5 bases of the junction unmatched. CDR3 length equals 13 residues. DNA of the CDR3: TGTGCCAGCAGCGGGACAGGTTGGGAAAAACTGTTTTTT. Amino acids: CASSGTGWEKLFF.

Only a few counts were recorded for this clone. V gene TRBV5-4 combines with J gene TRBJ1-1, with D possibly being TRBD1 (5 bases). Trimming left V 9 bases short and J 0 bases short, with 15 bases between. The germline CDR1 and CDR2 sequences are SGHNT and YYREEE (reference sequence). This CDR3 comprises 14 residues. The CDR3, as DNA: TGTGCCACCTATGACACGGGGGTGAACACTGAAGCTTTCTTT. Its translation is CATYDTGVNTEAFF. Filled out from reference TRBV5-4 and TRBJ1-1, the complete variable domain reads ETGVTQSPTHLIKTRGQQVTLRCSSQSGHNTVSWYQQALGQGPQFIFQYYREEENGRGNFPPRFSGLQFPNYSSELNVNALELDDSALYLCATYDTGVNTEAFFGQGTRLTVV.